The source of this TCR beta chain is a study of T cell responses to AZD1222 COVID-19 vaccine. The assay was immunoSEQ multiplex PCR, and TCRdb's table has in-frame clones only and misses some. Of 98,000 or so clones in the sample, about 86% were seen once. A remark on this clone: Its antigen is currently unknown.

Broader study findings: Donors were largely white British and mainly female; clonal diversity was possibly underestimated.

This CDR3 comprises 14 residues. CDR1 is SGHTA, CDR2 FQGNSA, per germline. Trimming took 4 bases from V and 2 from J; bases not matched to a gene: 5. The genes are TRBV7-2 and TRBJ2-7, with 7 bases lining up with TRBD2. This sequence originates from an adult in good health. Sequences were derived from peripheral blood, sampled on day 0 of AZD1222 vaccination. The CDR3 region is CASSSSSGTYEQYF. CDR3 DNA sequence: TGTGCCAGCAGCTCCTCTAGCGGAACCTACGAGCAGTACTTC.